One and the same sample provided the 9 T cell receptor beta chains below, sequenced in a study of cytomegalovirus exposure and HLA in healthy donors. A multiplex PCR was run with 60 Vbeta primers and 13 Jbeta primers. TCRdb's copy holds only in-frame clones and misses some; the assay was immunoSEQ multiplex PCR. The table lists roughly 200,000 clones, approximately 82% of them singletons. The sample was PBMCs. Source of these receptors: a woman between 18 and 30 years old in good health and CMV-seronegative.

This sequence joins TRBV10-1 and TRBJ1-2, with a weak D call TRBD1 (6 bases). The germline V gene has CDR1 WNHNN and CDR2 SYGVQD (reference sequence). V shed 3 bases and J shed 5 bases, with 10 bases lying between them. This CDR3 is 13 amino acids long. CDR3 residues: CASSESGHYGYTF. As DNA, the CDR3 is TGCGCCAGCAGTGAATCGGGACATTATGGCTACACCTTC.

A note on this clone: The junction departs from the called germline gene at one end, perhaps through a read error. This chain links TRBV7-9 with TRBJ1-4; D remains unclear. The CDR3 has 12 amino acids. In germline, CDR1 is SEHNR, CDR2 FQNEAQ (reference sequence). The CDR3 bases are TGTTCCAGCAGCGTCTCGGGGGAAAAACTGTTTTTT. The encoded protein is CSSSVSGEKLFF.

This clone appeared once. The chain has TRBV7-8 and TRBJ1-3; TRBD1 agrees at 9 bases. The CDR3 covers 16 residues. V lost 2 bases to trimming and J lost 3 bases; unmatched junction nucleotides: 5. CDR1 is SGHVS, CDR2 FQNEAQ, per germline. The chain's CDR3 is CASSLLDRGHGNTIYF. In DNA form, the CDR3 reads TGTGCCAGCAGCTTACTGGACAGGGGTCATGGAAACACCATATATTTT.

The chain has TRBV11-2 and TRBJ1-4; 8 nucleotides match TRBD1. The CDR3 sequence is 12 residues long. The J segment lost 8 bases and the V segment lost 8 bases, leaving 4 bases of the junction unmatched. Germline V CDR1 and CDR2: SGHAT, FQNNGV. CDR3 nucleotides: TGTGCCAGCCGACAGGGGAGGGAAAAACTGTTTTTT. Its protein product is CASRQGREKLFF.

This chain connects TRBV7-2 to TRBJ1-1, with 7 bases matching TRBD1. The CDR3 length is 15 residues. J gave up 0 bases and V 6 bases, and 7 bases lay outside the gene matches. In germline, CDR1 is SGHTA, CDR2 FQGNSA. CDR3 sequence: CASSSPGQLNTEAFF. CDR3 nucleotides: TGTGCCAGCAGTTCCCCGGGACAGTTGAACACTGAAGCTTTCTTT.

This clone was seen a handful of times. The gene calls are TRBV28 and TRBJ1-1; 7 nucleotides agree with TRBD1. Germline CDR1 and CDR2: MDHEN and SYDVKM. V lost 6 bases to trimming and J lost 4 bases; unmatched junction nucleotides: 11. This CDR3 is built from 15 residues. CDR3 region: CASRRADSGGTEAFF. In DNA form, the CDR3 reads TGTGCCAGCAGACGGGCCGACTCAGGGGGCACTGAAGCTTTCTTT.

The sample holds a few counts of this clone. V and J are TRBV2 and TRBJ2-3, with D possibly TRBD2 on 5 matching bases. CDR1 is SNHLY, CDR2 FYNNEI, per germline. The CDR3 is 15 amino acids. The V end lost 5 bases, the J end lost 3 bases, and 15 bases lay between the germline ends. The CDR3 loop is CASSPAGFRTDTQYF. In nucleotides, the CDR3 is TGTGCCAGCAGTCCCGCGGGTTTTCGGACAGATACGCAGTATTTT.

The chain links TRBV30 to TRBJ2-3; 7 nucleotides agree with TRBD2. Germline V gives CDR1 GTSNPN, CDR2 SVGIG (reference sequence). The CDR3 is 14 residues long. CDR3 amino acids: CAFERGSWTDTQYF. DNA of the CDR3: TGTGCATTCGAGCGGGGATCGTGGACAGATACGCAGTATTTT.

This clone was seen only a few times. The chain combines TRBV6-1 with TRBJ1-5; 8 bases fit TRBD1. CDR1 and CDR2 from the germline V gene are MNHNS and SASEGT. CDR3 length equals 14 residues. The junction had 5 bases not matched to a gene; V was cut back by 6 bases and J by 4 bases. The CDR3 region is CASRPGTGNQPQHF. The CDR3 region has the DNA TGTGCCAGCAGGCCCGGGACAGGTAATCAGCCCCAGCATTTT.